This T cell receptor (beta chain) is drawn from a study of cytomegalovirus exposure and HLA in healthy donors. Study conclusions and caveats: Only CMV serostatus was available as immune exposure information. In a later analysis, TCR beta V- and J-gene trimming was associated with a missense DCLRE1C variant. A later analysis linked 15,000 to 20,000 TCR beta sequences to HLA alleles at 0.05 false discovery rate.

Germline V gene sequence: CDR1 MRHNA, CDR2 SNTAGT. There are 14 residues in the CDR3. V was clipped by 5 bases and J by 1 base, with 11 bases between them. About this clone itself: Antigen unknown.

PCR amplification relied on 60 Vbeta primers (plus 13 Jbeta primers). Authors' processing steps: An analysis performed later counted around 86 million unique TCR beta chains (roughly 11 million of them shared). TCRdb keeps only in-frame clones here, not all; method: immunoSEQ multiplex PCR. D and trimming come from the DNA, and the V and J calls and clone size come from that table. Among approximately 100,000 clones listed, 76% were seen once. The sequence was obtained from a woman aged 45-59 years in good health and CMV-seropositive. The chain couples TRBV6-4 to TRBJ1-1; the D is unclear. The material sequenced was PBMCs. DNA of the CDR3: TGTGCCAGCAGTCCTTCCCCGGGGAACACTGAAGCTTTCTTT. Translation: CASSPSPGNTEAFF.